This T cell receptor beta chain derives from a study of graft-versus-host responses after intestinal transplantation. The protocol was immunoSEQ multiplex PCR, while the TCRdb copy is restricted to in-frame clones and leaves out a portion. The repertoire has tens of thousands of clones, roughly 94% of them found once; the top ten carry 0.53%. Remarks on this clone: Its antigen is undetermined.

This material consisted of unstimulated CD8+ T cells sorted from spleen or lymph node cells, taken before intestinal transplant. This TCR was recovered from a human donor who received an intestinal transplant.

CDR3 sequence: CASSLDGALGYTF. CDR3 bases: TGTGCCAGCAGCTTAGACGGGGCCCTTGGCTACACCTTC. The V and J genes are TRBV7-6 and TRBJ1-2; D might be TRBD1 (5 bases). CDR1 SGHVS and CDR2 FNYEAQ come from the germline V gene. The CDR3 sequence is 13 residues long. V was trimmed by 1 base and J by 7 bases, leaving 10 bases between them. The full variable domain, with the rest looked up from reference TRBV7-6 and TRBJ1-2, is GAGVSQSPRYKVTKRGQDVALRCDPISGHVSLYWYRQALGQGPEFLTYFNYEAQQDKSGLPNDRFSAERPEGSISTLTIQRTEQRDSAMYRCASSLDGALGYTFGSGTRLTVV.